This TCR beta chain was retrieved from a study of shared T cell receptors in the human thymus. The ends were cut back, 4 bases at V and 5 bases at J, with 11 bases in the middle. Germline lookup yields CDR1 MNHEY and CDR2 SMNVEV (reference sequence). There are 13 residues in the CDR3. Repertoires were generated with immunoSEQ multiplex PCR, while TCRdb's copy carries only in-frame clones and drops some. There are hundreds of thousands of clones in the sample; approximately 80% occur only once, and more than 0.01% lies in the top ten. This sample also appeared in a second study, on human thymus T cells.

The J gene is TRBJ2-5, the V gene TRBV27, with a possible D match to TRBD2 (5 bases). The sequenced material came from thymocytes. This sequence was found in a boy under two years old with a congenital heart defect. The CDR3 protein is CASSSRGPETQYF. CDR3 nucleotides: TGTGCCAGCAGTTCTCGGGGTCCGGAGACCCAGTACTTC.